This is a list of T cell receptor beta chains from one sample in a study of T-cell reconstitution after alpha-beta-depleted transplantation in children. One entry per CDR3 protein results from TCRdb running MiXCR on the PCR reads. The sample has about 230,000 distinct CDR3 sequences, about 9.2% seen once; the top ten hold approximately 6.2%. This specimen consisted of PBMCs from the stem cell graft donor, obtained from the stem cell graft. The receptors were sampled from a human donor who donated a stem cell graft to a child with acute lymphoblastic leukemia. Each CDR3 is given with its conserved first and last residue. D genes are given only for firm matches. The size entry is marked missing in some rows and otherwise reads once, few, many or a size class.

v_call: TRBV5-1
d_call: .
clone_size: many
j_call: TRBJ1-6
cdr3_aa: CASSGTGSYNSPLHF
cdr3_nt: TGCGCCAGCAGCGGTACGGGCTCCTATAATTCACCCCTCCACTTT

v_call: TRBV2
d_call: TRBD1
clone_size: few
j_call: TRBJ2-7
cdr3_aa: CASSWGQQHYEQYF
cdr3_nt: TGTGCCAGCAGTTGGGGACAGCAGCACTACGAGCAGTACTTC

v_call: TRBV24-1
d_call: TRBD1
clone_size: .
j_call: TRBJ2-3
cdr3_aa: CATSDPRARGFADTQYF
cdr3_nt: TGTGCCACCAGTGATCCGAGGGCCAGGGGGTTCGCAGATACGCAGTATTTT

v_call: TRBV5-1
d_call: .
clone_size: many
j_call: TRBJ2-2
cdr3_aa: CASSLELKNTGELFF
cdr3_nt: TGCGCCAGCAGCTTGGAGCTGAAGAACACCGGGGAGCTGTTTTTT

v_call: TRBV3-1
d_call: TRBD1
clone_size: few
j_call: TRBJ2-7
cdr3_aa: CASSHGTVLYEQYF
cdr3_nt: TGTGCCAGCAGCCACGGGACAGTCCTCTACGAGCAGTACTTC

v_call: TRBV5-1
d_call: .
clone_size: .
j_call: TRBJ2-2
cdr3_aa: CASSLPKGSPNTGELFF
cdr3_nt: TGCGCCAGCAGCTTGCCCAAGGGATCCCCAAACACCGGGGAGCTGTTTTTT

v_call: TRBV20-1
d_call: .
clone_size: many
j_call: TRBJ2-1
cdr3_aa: CSARAASRPDNEQFF
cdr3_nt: TGCAGTGCTAGAGCGGCTAGCCGTCCTGACAATGAGCAGTTCTTC

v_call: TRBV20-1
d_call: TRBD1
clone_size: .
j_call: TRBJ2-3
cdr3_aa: CSARGQGRLTDTQYF
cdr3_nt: TGCAGTGCTCGGGGACAGGGACGCCTGACAGATACGCAGTATTTT

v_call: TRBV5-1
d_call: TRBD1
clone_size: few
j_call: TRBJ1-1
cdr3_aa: CASSLVRGLGTEAFF
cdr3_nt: TGCGCCAGCAGCTTGGTAAGGGGGCTAGGCACTGAAGCTTTCTTT

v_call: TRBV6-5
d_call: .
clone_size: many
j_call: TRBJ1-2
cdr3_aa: CASSSQGRGSYGYTF
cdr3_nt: TGTGCCAGCAGTTCTCAGGGGCGAGGATCCTATGGCTACACCTTC

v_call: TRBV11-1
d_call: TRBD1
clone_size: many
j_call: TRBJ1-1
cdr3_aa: CASSVGAGGAARGTSVFF
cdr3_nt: TGTGCCAGCAGCGTAGGGGCAGGGGGCGCGGCTCGTGGTACGTCGGTTTTCTTT

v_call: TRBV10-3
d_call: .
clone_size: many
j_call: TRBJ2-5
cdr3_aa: CAIQRAPRETQYF
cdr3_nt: TGTGCCATCCAGCGGGCTCCTCGGGAGACCCAGTACTTC

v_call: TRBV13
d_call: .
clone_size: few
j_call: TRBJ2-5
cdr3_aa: CASSFRTGTAGETQYF
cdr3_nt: TGTGCCAGCAGCTTCAGGACCGGGACCGCGGGGGAGACCCAGTACTTC

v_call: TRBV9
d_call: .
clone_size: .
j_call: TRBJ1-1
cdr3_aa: CASSLDRPSEAFF
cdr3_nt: TGTGCCAGCAGCCTTGACAGACCATCTGAAGCTTTCTTT